This T cell receptor (beta chain) was recorded in a study of radiation and T cells in renal cell carcinoma. Repertoires were generated with immunoSEQ multiplex PCR, while TCRdb's copy carries only in-frame clones and drops some. The sample yields about 140,000 clones, around four fifths seen once. The time point denotes: baseline pretreatment blood. Treatment noted: 15 Gy SBRT to primary tumor, nephrectomy 4 weeks later. The receptor's source is a woman between 50 and 59 years old with renal cell carcinoma. The material was blood, obtained from a patient whose treatment included radiotherapy and nephrectomy.

The chain's CDR3 is CASSVQGLSGNTIYF. In nucleotides, the CDR3 is TGTGCCAGCAGCGTTCAGGGCCTCTCTGGAAACACCATATATTTT. This chain joins TRBV9 and TRBJ1-3; possibly TRBD1 for D (5 bases). This CDR3 is 15 amino acids long. Germline V gene data show CDR1 as SGDLS and CDR2 as YYNGEE. The germline V and J ends were trimmed by 2 bases and 0 bases, with 9 bases remaining between them.